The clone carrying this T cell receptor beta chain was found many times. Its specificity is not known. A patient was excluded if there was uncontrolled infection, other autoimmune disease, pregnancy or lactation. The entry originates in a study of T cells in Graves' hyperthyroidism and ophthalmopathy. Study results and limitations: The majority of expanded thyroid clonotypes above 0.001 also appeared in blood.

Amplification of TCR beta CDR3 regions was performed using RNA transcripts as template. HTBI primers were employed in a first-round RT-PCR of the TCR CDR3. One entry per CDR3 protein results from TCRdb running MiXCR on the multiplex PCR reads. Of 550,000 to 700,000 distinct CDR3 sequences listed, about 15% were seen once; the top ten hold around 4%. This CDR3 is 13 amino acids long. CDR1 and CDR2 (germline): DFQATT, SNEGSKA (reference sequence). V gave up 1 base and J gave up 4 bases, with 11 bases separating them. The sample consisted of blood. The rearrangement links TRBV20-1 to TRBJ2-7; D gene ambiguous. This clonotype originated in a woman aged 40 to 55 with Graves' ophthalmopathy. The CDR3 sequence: CSARGISGYEQYF. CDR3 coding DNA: TGCAGTGCTAGAGGGATTTCAGGTTACGAGCAGTACTTC.